Sequencing of this T cell receptor (beta chain) was carried out in a study of cytomegalovirus exposure and HLA in healthy donors. General study points: Because they were indistinguishable, some V segments, including TRBV6-2 and TRBV6-3, were excluded. Researchers reported that a few CMV-associated chains were confirmed in vitro as CMV antigen-specific. Later, an analysis showed that TCR beta chains associated with HLA were more clonally expanded than others that were equally common. TCR beta sequences reportedly predicted most subjects' HLA-A and HLA-B alleles accurately.

To note about this clone: Its matching antigen is unknown.

Researchers ran the PCR with 60 Vbeta and 13 Jbeta primers. The method was immunoSEQ multiplex PCR; TCRdb's version includes in-frame clones alone and lacks a portion of them. The sample data list tens of thousands of clones. The V gene lost 4 bases and the J gene lost 0 bases, with 7 bases spanning the gap. Germline assignment: CDR1 SGDLS and CDR2 YYNGEE. CDR3 length equals 14 residues. This chain links TRBV9 with TRBJ2-2, with D unresolved. The sequence was collected from a woman in her twenties or thirties in good health and CMV-seropositive. Sequenced input: PBMCs. This CDR3 reads CASSPRSNTGELFF. DNA for the CDR3: TGTGCCAGCAGCCCCCGGTCGAACACCGGGGAGCTGTTTTTT.